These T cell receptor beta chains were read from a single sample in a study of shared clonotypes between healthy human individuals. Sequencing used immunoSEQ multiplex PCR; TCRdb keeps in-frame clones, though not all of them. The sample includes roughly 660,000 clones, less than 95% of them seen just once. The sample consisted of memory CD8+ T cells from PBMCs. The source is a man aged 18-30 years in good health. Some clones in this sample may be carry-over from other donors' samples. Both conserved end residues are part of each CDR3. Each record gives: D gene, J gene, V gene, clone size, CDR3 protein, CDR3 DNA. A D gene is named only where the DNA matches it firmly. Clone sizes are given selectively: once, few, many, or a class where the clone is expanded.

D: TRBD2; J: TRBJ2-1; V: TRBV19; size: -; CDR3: CASSPQGGSSYNEQFF; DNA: TGTGCCAGTAGTCCTCAGGGCGGGAGCTCCTACAATGAGCAGTTCTTC
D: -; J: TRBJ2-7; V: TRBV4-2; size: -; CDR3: CASSHPAHGVYEQYF; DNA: TGTGCCAGCAGCCACCCCGCCCATGGGGTCTACGAGCAGTACTTC
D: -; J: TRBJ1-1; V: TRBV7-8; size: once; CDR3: CASSWAYTEAFF; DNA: TGTGCCAGCAGCTGGGCATACACTGAAGCTTTCTTT
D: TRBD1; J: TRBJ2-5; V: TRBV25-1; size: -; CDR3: CASSPRGTGLIPETQYF; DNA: TGTGCCAGCAGCCCTAGGGGGACAGGGCTAATCCCAGAGACCCAGTACTTC
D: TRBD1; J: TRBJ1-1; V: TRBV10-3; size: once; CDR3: CAISESIRQGGLNTEAFF; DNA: TGTGCCATCAGTGAGTCGATCCGGCAGGGGGGACTGAACACTGAAGCTTTCTTT
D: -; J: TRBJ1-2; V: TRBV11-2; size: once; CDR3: CASSPLGVNYGYTF; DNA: TGTGCCAGCAGCCCATTGGGGGTTAACTATGGCTACACCTTC
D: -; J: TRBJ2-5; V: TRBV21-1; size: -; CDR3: CASSKLASGRGETQYF; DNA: TGTGCCAGCAGCAAGTTGGCTAGCGGGAGAGGGGAGACCCAGTACTTC
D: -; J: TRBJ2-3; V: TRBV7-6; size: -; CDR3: CASSSGHGNHTEDTQYF; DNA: TGTGCCAGCAGCTCCGGGCACGGGAACCACACAGAGGATACGCAGTATTTT
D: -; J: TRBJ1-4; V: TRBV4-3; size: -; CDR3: CASSQVRTWVYEKLFF; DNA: TGCGCCAGCAGCCAAGTTAGGACATGGGTATATGAAAAACTGTTTTTT
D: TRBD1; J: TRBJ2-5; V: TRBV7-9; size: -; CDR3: CASSHRARGETQYF; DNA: TGTGCCAGCAGCCACCGGGCCAGGGGGGAGACCCAGTACTTC
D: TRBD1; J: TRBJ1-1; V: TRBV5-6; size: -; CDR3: CASSGDRGTEAFF; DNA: TGTGCCAGCAGCGGGGACAGGGGCACTGAAGCTTTCTTT
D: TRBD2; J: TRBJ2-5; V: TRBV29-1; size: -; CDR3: CSVLGTSGQHQETQYF; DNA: TGCAGCGTACTGGGGACTAGCGGGCAACACCAAGAGACCCAGTACTTC
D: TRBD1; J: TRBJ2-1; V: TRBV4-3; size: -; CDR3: CASSQDPGGYNEQFF; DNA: TGCGCCAGCAGCCAAGATCCAGGGGGATACAATGAGCAGTTCTTC
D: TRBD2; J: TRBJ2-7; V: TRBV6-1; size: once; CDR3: CASSEGGQALYEQYF; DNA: TGTGCCAGCAGTGAGGGAGGGCAAGCCCTCTACGAGCAGTACTTC
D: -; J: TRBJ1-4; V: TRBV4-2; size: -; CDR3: CASSQVKQPLWAHEKLFF; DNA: TGTGCCAGCAGCCAAGTGAAGCAGCCTCTTTGGGCCCATGAAAAACTGTTTTTT
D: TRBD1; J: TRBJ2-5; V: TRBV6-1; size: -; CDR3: CASSEWGQGETQYF; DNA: TGTGCCAGCAGTGAATGGGGACAGGGGGAGACCCAGTACTTC
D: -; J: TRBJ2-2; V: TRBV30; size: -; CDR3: CAWSWGHYTGELFF; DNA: TGTGCCTGGAGCTGGGGACACTACACCGGGGAGCTGTTTTTT
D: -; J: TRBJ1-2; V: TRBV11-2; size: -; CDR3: CASSLVSLHGYTF; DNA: TGTGCCAGCAGCTTAGTGTCCCTCCATGGCTACACCTTC
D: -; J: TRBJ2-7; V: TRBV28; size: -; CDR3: CASRRYYEQYF; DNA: TGTGCCAGCAGGCGGTACTACGAGCAGTACTTC
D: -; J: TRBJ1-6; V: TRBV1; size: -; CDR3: CTSSQAGAPGGNSPLHF; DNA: TGCACCAGCAGCCAAGCGGGGGCACCGGGAGGGAATTCACCCCTCCACTTT
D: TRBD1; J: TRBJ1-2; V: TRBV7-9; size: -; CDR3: CASSLAGQNYGYTF; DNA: TGTGCCAGCAGCTTAGCGGGACAGAATTATGGCTACACCTTC
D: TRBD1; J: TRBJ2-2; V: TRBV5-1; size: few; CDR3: CASSSGTGATGELFF; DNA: TGCGCCAGCAGCTCCGGGACAGGGGCGACCGGGGAGCTGTTTTTT
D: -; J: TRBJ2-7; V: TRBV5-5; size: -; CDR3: CASSFQKDHRVEQYF; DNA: TGTGCCAGCAGCTTCCAGAAGGACCACCGGGTCGAGCAGTACTTC
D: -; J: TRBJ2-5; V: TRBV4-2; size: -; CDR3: CASSQLVTHVRETQYF; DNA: TGTGCCAGCAGCCAATTAGTGACTCATGTACGGGAGACCCAGTACTTC